Sequencing of this T cell receptor (beta chain) was carried out in a study of shared clonotypes between healthy human individuals. Regarding the study as a whole: Generally, naive subsets (rather than memory subsets) showed larger estimated richness. Of the naive CD4 clonotypes, about 5.4% were shared across several donors.

Deep was the level at which the assay was run. The protocol was immunoSEQ multiplex PCR, while the TCRdb copy is restricted to in-frame clones and leaves out a portion. The table lists some 1.5 million clones, over 95% of them singletons. The donor population consisted of healthy HIV-negative adults with no recent acute infections or vaccinations. CDR1 is LNHDA, CDR2 SQIVND, per germline (reference sequence). The trim removed 4 bases at V and 9 bases at J, leaving 7 bases unmatched. This CDR3 contains 14 residues. This clone has a single count. As yet, its antigen is unknown. The sample consisted of naive CD4+ T cells sorted from blood. Subset defined: CD45RA+ positively selected. The chain couples TRBV19 to TRBJ2-1, with 9 bases matching TRBD1. The sequence derives from a man younger than 45 in good health. CDR3 loop: CASSTGTGMVEQFF. For the CDR3, the DNA is TGTGCCAGTAGTACCGGGACAGGGATGGTTGAGCAGTTCTTC.